This T cell receptor beta chain originates from a study of blood T cell repertoires in COVID-19. V lost 3 bases to trimming and J lost 6 bases, with 16 bases between them. CDR1 and CDR2 (germline): SGHRS, YFSETQ. The CDR3 consists of 14 residues. This clone turned up a few times. Data came from immunoSEQ multiplex PCR; TCRdb stores just in-frame clones and leaves some out. The table has around 200,000 clones, around nine tenths seen once. Material for sequencing was peripheral blood. The chain employs TRBV5-1 and TRBJ2-7; tentatively, D is TRBD2 (6 bases). This TCR was recovered from a man in his forties with acute or convalescent COVID-19. The CDR3 DNA reads TGCGCCAGCAGCTCTGGCGGAGGAGGGCTCGAGCAGTACTTC. Protein: CASSSGGGGLEQYF.